This T cell receptor (beta chain) was recorded in a study of blood T cell repertoires in COVID-19. Study background: Nucleic acid was either cDNA or gDNA, and it came from T cells, B-cell-depleted T cells, or PBMCs.

TCRdb's copy holds only in-frame clones and misses some; the assay was immunoSEQ multiplex PCR. This sample has 150,000 to 200,000 clones, with 88% found just once. V gave up 3 bases and J gave up 3 bases; unmatched junction bases: 5. This CDR3 is 15 amino acids long. CDR1 is LNHDA, CDR2 SQIVND, per germline (reference sequence). The chain links TRBV19 to TRBJ1-3; the match to TRBD1 covers 7 bases. Sequencing was carried out using peripheral blood. The clonotype originates from a man in his forties with active or convalescent COVID-19. CDR3 sequence: CASSIRGAYGNTIYF. For the CDR3, the DNA is TGTGCCAGTAGTATCAGGGGGGCTTATGGAAACACCATATATTTT.